These 27 T cell receptor beta chains came from one sample sequenced in a study of coeliac disease. Repertoires were generated with immunoSEQ multiplex PCR, while TCRdb's copy carries only in-frame clones and drops some. This table holds roughly 4,500 clones, approximately 74% found once. Source material: lamina propria lymphocytes from the gut. The receptor source for this set is a woman aged 18-30 years with active celiac disease.

This clone was detected only a few times. V is TRBV5-4 and J is TRBJ2-2; a possible D gene is TRBD1 (5 bases). This CDR3 has 15 amino acids. Looked up from germline, CDR1 is SGHNT and CDR2 is YYREEE (reference sequence). Trimming pared 4 bases from V and 6 bases from J, leaving 16 bases between. The CDR3 here is CASSPRGRVAGELFF. DNA for the CDR3: TGTGCCAGCAGCCCGCGTGGCAGGGTAGCCGGGGAGCTGTTTTTT.

CDR3 coding DNA: TGTGCCAGCAGTGTGGCAGGGGGCATGTCTGAAGCTTTCTTT. Amino acids: CASSVAGGMSEAFF. This rearrangement joins TRBV6-1 to TRBJ1-1, with 8 nucleotides matching TRBD1. CDR3 length: 14 residues. The germline V gene encodes CDR1 MNHNS and CDR2 SASEGT. V gave up 4 bases and J gave up 6 bases; unmatched junction bases: 7.

This clone was picked up one time. J is TRBJ2-1 and V is TRBV7-3; maybe TRBD2 (5 bases). Germline loops: CDR1 SGHTA, CDR2 FQGTGA. This CDR3 has 14 residues. Between the trimmed V and J ends, which lost 2 bases and 7 bases, there was a span of 12 bases. The CDR3 protein is CASSLFQTTNEQFF. The CDR3 DNA reads as TGTGCCAGCAGCTTATTTCAGACTACTAATGAGCAGTTCTTC.

This clone occurred a few times. This sequence joins TRBV19 and TRBJ1-5, with unresolved D. The CDR3 spans 14 residues. CDR1 and CDR2 (germline): LNHDA, SQIVND (reference sequence). Trimming pared 7 bases from V and 7 bases from J, leaving 17 bases between. The CDR3 loop reads CASNWNGGNQPQHF. Written as DNA, the CDR3 is TGTGCCAGTAATTGGAACGGCGGGAACCAGCCCCAGCATTTT.

The rearrangement uses TRBV21-1 and TRBJ2-2; the table's TRBD2 call for D was not verified on the DNA. TRBV21-1 is shown as a pseudogene. The length of the CDR3 is 14 residues. CDR3 sequence: CASSKGGETGELFF. The CDR3 nucleotides are TGTGCCAGCAGCAAAGGCGGGGAAACCGGGGAGCTGTTTTTT.

The chain joins TRBV5-4 to TRBJ1-1, with D perhaps TRBD1 (5 bases). The CDR3 contains 13 residues. The V end was cut by 1 base, the J end by 5 bases, with 9 bases between. Germline CDR1 is SGHNT and CDR2 is YYREEE (reference sequence). The CDR3, as DNA: TGTGCCAGCAGCTTGCAGGGTGGGACTGAAGCTTTCTTT. This gives the protein CASSLQGGTEAFF.

This clone was observed a handful of times. The rearrangement joins TRBV7-2 to TRBJ2-7; D perhaps matches TRBD2 (6 bases). CDR3 size: 14 residues. Trimming took off 6 bases at V and 12 bases at J, with 24 bases between the two ends. The germline CDR1 and CDR2 sequences are SGHTA and FQGNSA. The CDR3 spells CASSLGPGDLLWYF. DNA of the CDR3: TGTGCCAGCAGTCTAGGACCGGGGGATCTGTTATGGTACTTC.

The chain has TRBV15 and TRBJ2-3; 8 bases map to TRBD1. The CDR3 is made up of 16 amino acids. V lost 3 bases and J lost 0; bases outside the gene matches: 5. Germline CDR1 and CDR2: LNHNV and YYDKDF (reference sequence). The CDR3 DNA reads as TGTGCCACCAGCAGCGGGACAGGAAGAAGCACAGATACGCAGTATTTT. Its translation: CATSSGTGRSTDTQYF. Supplemented by reference TRBV15 and TRBJ2-3, the full variable domain reads DAMVIQNPRYQVTQFGKPVTLSCSQTLNHNVMYWYQQKSSQAPKLLFHYYDKDFNNEADTPDNFQSRRPNTSFCFLDIRSPGLGDTAMYLCATSSGTGRSTDTQYFGPGTRLTVL.

As to this clone: The same CDR3 can be traced to other DNA sequences in this sample. The rearrangement joins TRBV15 to TRBJ2-7; maybe TRBD1 (5 bases). This CDR3 comprises 15 residues. Trimming took 1 base from V and 4 from J, leaving 14 bases between them. The germline V gene encodes CDR1 LNHNV and CDR2 YYDKDF (reference sequence). CDR3 sequence: CATSRVVTARYEQYF. CDR3 sequence (DNA): TGTGCCACCAGCAGAGTCGTGACAGCACGTTACGAGCAGTACTTC.

The CDR3 loop is CASSLRTSGGHTDTQYF. In DNA, the CDR3 is TGTGCCAGCAGCTTACGGACTAGCGGGGGCCACACAGATACGCAGTATTTT. The rearrangement joins TRBV11-2 to TRBJ2-3; 13 bases are a match to TRBD2. V shed 2 bases and J 2 bases; nucleotides not matched to a gene: 4. The CDR3 is 17 amino acids. Germline V gene lookup returns CDR1 SGHAT and CDR2 FQNNGV.

This chain uses TRBV6-1 with TRBJ2-7; a weak D match, TRBD1 (6 bases). Germline values: CDR1 MNHNS, CDR2 SASEGT. With 10 bases removed from V and 6 bases from J, the gap between germline ends came to 16 bases. CDR3 size: 12 residues. CDR3 nucleotide sequence: TGTGCCACCTTGGGGACATTACCCGAGCAGTACTTC. It codes for CATLGTLPEQYF.

DNA of the CDR3: TGTGCCAGCAGTGACCAGGATCGGCAGGGCAGCCAGCCCCAGCATTTT. Translated, it gives CASSDQDRQGSQPQHF. The J gene is TRBJ1-5, the V gene TRBV2, with D perhaps matching TRBD1 (5 bases). Germline V lookup: CDR1 SNHLY, CDR2 FYNNEI. V lost 3 bases and J 7 bases, leaving 19 bases between the germline ends. CDR3 size: 16 residues.

There are a few counts of this clone. The CDR3 DNA follows: TGTGCCAGCAGTTCTTATCTAGAAGCTTTCTTT. Translated, it gives CASSSYLEAFF. V usage is TRBV27 and J usage is TRBJ1-1, with D unclear. Trimming took off 4 bases at V and 8 bases at J, with 8 bases between the two ends. CDR3 size: 11 residues. Germline values: CDR1 MNHEY, CDR2 SMNVEV (reference sequence).

V gene TRBV7-2 combines with J gene TRBJ2-7; perhaps TRBD1 as D (5 bases). The CDR3 is 13 amino acids. V lost 8 bases, J lost 4 bases, and 15 bases lay in between. The germline V gene encodes CDR1 SGHTA and CDR2 FQGNSA. In DNA form, the CDR3 reads TGTGCCAGCTCCCGCAGGGCAGCTTACGAGCAGTACTTC. This gives the protein CASSRRAAYEQYF.

V usage is TRBV7-8 and J usage is TRBJ1-2; 8 bases line up with TRBD1. Germline V gives CDR1 SGHVS, CDR2 FQNEAQ. The CDR3 runs to 15 residues. The V gene end was trimmed by 0 bases and the J gene end by 5 bases; junction bases not matched to a gene: 5. CDR3 bases: TGTGCCAGCAGCTTAGCCGCTGACAGGGGTTATGGCTACACCTTC. Translating gives CASSLAADRGYGYTF.

This clone was detected a few times. The chain carries TRBV28 and TRBJ2-7; D may be TRBD1 (6 bases). Per the germline V gene, CDR1 is MDHEN and CDR2 is SYDVKM. The CDR3 is made up of 17 amino acids. V shed 6 bases and J shed 4 bases, with 25 bases lying between them. The CDR3 spells CASSPPTGKVGGYEQYF. As DNA, the CDR3 is TGTGCCAGCAGCCCCCCTACAGGGAAAGTTGGTGGGTACGAGCAGTACTTC.

The rearrangement links TRBV21-1 to TRBJ1-5; the tabulated D call, TRBD1, remains unverified against the DNA. TRBV21-1 is recorded as a pseudogene. This CDR3 comprises 18 residues. The CDR3 loop is CASSRTGQALSSNQPQHF. In DNA, the CDR3 is TGTGCCAGCTCCCGGACGGGACAGGCCCTATCTAGCAATCAGCCCCAGCATTTT.

The chain combines TRBV28 with TRBJ1-2; possible D gene TRBD1, 5 bases. The CDR3 is made up of 12 amino acids. Germline V gene data show CDR1 as MDHEN and CDR2 as SYDVKM. V dropped 8 bases and J dropped 5 bases, with 12 bases sitting between them. As DNA, the CDR3 is TGTGCCAGCCGGGGGATGGGGTATGGCTACACCTTC. Protein: CASRGMGYGYTF.

J is TRBJ2-5 and V is TRBV5-4; 8 bases fit TRBD1. The CDR3 covers 16 residues. J lost 2 bases, V lost 1 base, and 7 bases had no gene match. The germline CDR1 and CDR2 sequences are SGHNT and YYREEE (reference sequence). The CDR3 loop reads CASSLNQGARQETQYF. CDR3 DNA: TGTGCCAGCAGCTTGAACCAGGGGGCGAGGCAAGAGACCCAGTACTTC.

This chain uses TRBV7-2 with TRBJ2-7; 10 bases map to TRBD1. Germline lookup yields CDR1 SGHTA and CDR2 FQGNSA. V shed 7 bases, J shed 2 bases, and the junction held 5 bases outside the gene matches. The CDR3 sequence is 14 residues long. The DNA for the CDR3 is TGTGCCAGCACCGGGACAGGGGATGCCTACGAGCAGTACTTC. Encoded protein: CASTGTGDAYEQYF.

This sequence joins TRBV5-1 and TRBJ1-1; the D gene is possibly TRBD1 (5 bases). The CDR3 has 14 residues. Germline loops: CDR1 SGHRS, CDR2 YFSETQ. Trimming stripped 2 bases from V and 3 bases from J, with 11 bases between. The DNA for the CDR3 is TGCGCCAGCAGCTTCCTGTCCAGGGACACTGAAGCTTTCTTT. Encoded protein: CASSFLSRDTEAFF. Drawing the rest from reference TRBV5-1 and TRBJ1-1, the complete variable domain is KAGVTQTPRYLIKTRGQQVTLSCSPISGHRSVSWYQQTPGQGLQFLFEYFSETQRNKGNFPGRFSGRQFSNSRSEMNVSTLELGDSALYLCASSFLSRDTEAFFGQGTRLTVV.

This clone was found once. The chain joins TRBV6-1 to TRBJ2-3; TRBD2 is a possible D gene (6 bases). Between the trimmed V and J ends, which lost 7 bases and 5 bases, there was a span of 13 bases. Germline CDR1 and CDR2: MNHNS and SASEGT. CDR3 size: 13 residues. The CDR3 loop reads CASKEGRIDTQYF. CDR3 bases: TGTGCCAGCAAGGAGGGTAGGATAGATACGCAGTATTTT.

The J gene is TRBJ1-1, the V gene TRBV28, with 10 bases aligning to TRBD1. Germline V gene sequence: CDR1 MDHEN, CDR2 SYDVKM. Trimming at V came to 5 bases and at J to 5 bases, leaving 5 bases not matched to a gene. CDR3 size: 14 residues. The DNA for the CDR3 is TGTGCCAGCAGTAAGACAGGGGGCAGGACTGAAGCTTTCTTT. It is translated as CASSKTGGRTEAFF.

The rearrangement links TRBV27 to TRBJ1-4, with 9 bases fitting TRBD1. Germline V CDR1 and CDR2: MNHEY, SMNVEV (reference sequence). V was pared by 6 bases and J by 7 bases, with 9 bases of the junction left unmatched. This CDR3 has 15 residues. The CDR3 bases are TGTGCCAGCAGGGTAAACAGGGGGCGGGGTGAAAAACTGTTTTTT. Its translation: CASRVNRGRGEKLFF.

The chain uses TRBV4-3 and TRBJ2-1, with a weak D call TRBD1 (6 bases). Trimming removed 0 bases from V and 9 bases from J, with 18 bases in between. This CDR3 comprises 16 residues. Germline V gene lookup returns CDR1 LGHNA and CDR2 YSLEER. CDR3 sequence reads: CASSQERQQGFTEQFF. For the CDR3, the DNA is TGCGCCAGCAGCCAAGAAAGACAACAGGGTTTTACTGAGCAGTTCTTC.

The chain's CDR3 is CAWSLQGKSYEQYF. The CDR3 DNA sequence: TGTGCCTGGAGTCTCCAGGGAAAGTCCTACGAGCAGTACTTC. This rearrangement joins TRBV30 to TRBJ2-7, with D possibly matching TRBD1 (5 bases). Germline-derived CDR1 and CDR2 are GTSNPN and SVGIG (reference sequence). V gave up 2 bases and J gave up 1 base, with 12 bases separating them. The CDR3 contains 14 residues.

The V and J genes are TRBV5-3 and TRBJ2-2, with D possibly being TRBD1 (5 bases). TRBV5-3 has ORF status, its function being uncertain. The CDR3 has 15 amino acids. Between the trimmed V and J ends, which lost 0 bases and 5 bases, there was a span of 11 bases. The CDR3: CARSLGQICTGELFF. CDR3 coding DNA: TGTGCCAGAAGCTTGGGACAGATATGTACCGGGGAGCTGTTTTTT.